These 6 T cell receptor beta chains came from one sample sequenced in a study of shared clonotypes between healthy human individuals. The protocol was immunoSEQ multiplex PCR, while the TCRdb copy is restricted to in-frame clones and leaves out a portion. This sample carries around 690,000 clones, around 91% of them seen once, and the ten largest clones take approximately 35%. The sample comprised memory CD8+ T cells from PBMCs. As to subset: CD45RO+ cells pooled with CCR7-negative TemRA cells. The receptors derive from a man between 18 and 29 years old in good health. Some clones in this sample may be carry-over from other donors' samples.

The chain recombines TRBV5-6 with TRBJ1-5, with unresolved D. The germline V and J ends were trimmed by 4 bases and 7 bases, with 9 bases remaining between them. CDR3 length: 12 residues. CDR1 SGHDT and CDR2 YYEEEE come from the germline V gene. CDR3 sequence reads: CASSNRRQPQHF. The CDR3 nucleotides read TGTGCCAGCAGCAACCGCCGGCAGCCCCAGCATTTT.

This rearrangement joins TRBV27 to TRBJ1-3; D call uncertain. The germline V and J ends were trimmed by 1 base and 0 bases, with 10 bases remaining between them. This CDR3 has 16 residues. Germline V gene data show CDR1 as MNHEY and CDR2 as SMNVEV (reference sequence). This CDR3 reads CASSLFGDPSGNTIYF. The CDR3 nucleotides read TGTGCCAGCAGTTTATTTGGGGATCCCTCTGGAAACACCATATATTTT.

The chain recombines TRBV5-1 with TRBJ2-2; TRBD2 matches at 8 bases. The germline gives CDR1 SGHRS, CDR2 YFSETQ. There are 18 residues in the CDR3. The J segment lost 0 bases and the V segment lost 4 bases, leaving 11 bases of the junction unmatched. Here the CDR3 reads CASSRVDSGTTNTGELFF. The DNA of the CDR3 is TGCGCCAGCAGCCGGGTGGATAGCGGGACTACGAACACCGGGGAGCTGTTTTTT.

As to this clone: This sample also contains other DNA sequences that code for the same CDR3. The chain uses TRBV9 and TRBJ2-3, with a tentative D call TRBD1 (6 bases). Germline CDR1 is SGDLS and CDR2 is YYNGEE. V lost 0 bases to trimming and J lost 2 bases, with 10 bases between them. The CDR3 is 15 amino acids. The DNA of the CDR3 is TGTGCCAGCAGCGTAGGCCAGGGGTCCACAGATACGCAGTATTTT. It yields the protein CASSVGQGSTDTQYF. The full variable domain, rest sourced from reference TRBV9 and TRBJ2-3, is DSGVTQTPKHLITATGQRVTLRCSPRSGDLSVYWYQQSLDQGLQFLIQYYNGEERAKGNILERFSAQQFPDLHSELNLSSLELGDSALYFCASSVGQGSTDTQYFGPGTRLTVL.

The gene calls are TRBV5-1 and TRBJ2-7; 11 bases align to TRBD2. Germline V gene sequence: CDR1 SGHRS, CDR2 YFSETQ. This CDR3 comprises 15 residues. Trimming at V came to 0 bases and at J to 5 bases, leaving 4 bases not matched to a gene. The CDR3 nucleotides are TGCGCCAGCAGCTTGGAGACTAGCGGGATGAACGAGCAGTACTTC. Its translation is CASSLETSGMNEQYF.

V usage is TRBV10-2 and J usage is TRBJ2-7, with 7 bases identical to TRBD2. Trimming at V came to 7 bases and at J to 0 bases, leaving 12 bases not matched to a gene. The CDR3 is made up of 16 amino acids. CDR1 and CDR2 from the germline V gene are WSHSY and SAAADI. The DNA for the CDR3 is TGCGCCAGCACCGAGGGGAGCGGGAAAAGCTCCTACGAGCAGTACTTC. Translating it yields CASTEGSGKSSYEQYF.